A single sample gave rise to the 31 T cell receptor beta chains below, sequenced in a study of T-cell memory formation after mild COVID-19. Each CDR3 protein is one row after TCRdb ran MiXCR on the 5' RACE reads. The repertoire has 200,000 to 250,000 distinct CDR3 sequences, about 9.2% of them found once; the top ten carry 3% to 4%. The specimen was PBMCs or a T cell subset sorted from them (not recorded which). All receptors come from a man in his late teens or twenties who had mild COVID-19 (a few samples of this study predate the infection). Cell type and time point are not known.

The rearrangement uses TRBV9 and TRBJ1-1, with D maybe TRBD1 (5 bases). Deletions cut 0 bases from V and 3 bases from J, with 15 bases between. There are 16 residues in the CDR3. CDR1 SGDLS and CDR2 YYNGEE come from the germline V gene. The CDR3 DNA is TGTGCCAGCAGCGTAGCTCCCCGGGGCAGGGACACTGAAGCTTTCTTT. Its translation: CASSVAPRGRDTEAFF.

This clonotype was detected a few times. V usage is TRBV4-3 and J usage is TRBJ2-3; D is undetermined. Between the trimmed V and J ends, which lost 1 base and 1 base, there was a span of 15 bases. This CDR3 is built from 17 residues. Germline CDR1 is LGHNA and CDR2 is YSLEER. The CDR3 loop is CASSQAPLGLRTDTQYF. The CDR3 DNA follows: TGCGCCAGCAGCCAAGCCCCCTTAGGGCTTCGCACAGATACGCAGTATTTT.

This clonotype was detected ten times or more. The V call is TRBV7-6, the J call TRBJ2-5, with TRBD1 matching over 7 bases. CDR1 SGHVS and CDR2 FNYEAQ come from the germline V gene. V trimming: 5 bases; J trimming: 2 bases; junction bases outside the gene matches: 5. The CDR3 is 14 amino acids. CDR3 coding DNA: TGTGCCAGCAGCGCCGGGACAGCACAAGAGACCCAGTACTTC. Its translation: CASSAGTAQETQYF.

In this sample, this clonotype turned up many times. The J gene is TRBJ2-3, the V gene TRBV5-6, with D possibly being TRBD1 (5 bases). Germline values: CDR1 SGHDT, CDR2 YYEEEE. The CDR3 covers 14 residues. The V and J ends lost 2 bases and 1 base respectively, with 8 bases between them. CDR3 amino acids: CASSFTGRTDTQYF. The CDR3 bases are TGTGCCAGCAGCTTCACAGGACGCACAGATACGCAGTATTTT.

This clonotype showed up just a few times. V usage is TRBV5-1 and J usage is TRBJ2-3, with TRBD1 as a possible D gene (5 bases). The CDR3 has 17 residues. V was clipped by 1 base and J by 0 bases, with 15 bases between them. Per the germline V gene, CDR1 is SGHRS and CDR2 is YFSETQ. CDR3 coding DNA: TGCGCCAGCAGCTTGTCGATGACAGCTATTAGCACAGATACGCAGTATTTT. Residues: CASSLSMTAISTDTQYF.

This clonotype came up a few times. CDR3 in amino acids: CASSPQVGANVLTF. In nucleotides, the CDR3 is TGTGCCAGCAGCCCTCAGGTTGGGGCCAACGTCCTGACTTTC. The J gene is TRBJ2-6, the V gene TRBV3-1; D unresolved. Germline loops: CDR1 LGHDT, CDR2 YNNKEL (reference sequence). With 4 bases removed from V and 3 bases from J, the gap between germline ends came to 7 bases. There are 14 residues in the CDR3.

This chain joins TRBV2 and TRBJ2-1, with D hard to call. The V end was cut by 6 bases, the J end by 8 bases, with 8 bases between. From germline, CDR1 is SNHLY and CDR2 FYNNEI. The CDR3 consists of 11 residues. In DNA, the CDR3 is TGTGCCAGCAGGGCAGTAGATGAGCAGTTCTTC. Protein: CASRAVDEQFF.

This clonotype was seen only a few times. The V and J genes are TRBV4-2 and TRBJ2-7; no clear D gene. CDR1 LGHNA and CDR2 YNFKEQ come from the germline V gene. The CDR3 has 15 amino acids. Trimming shortened V by 0 bases and J by 2 bases, and 11 bases separated the two germline ends. CDR3 bases: TGTGCCAGCAGCCAAGAAGCCGTCTTCCCCTACGAGCAGTACTTC. Residues: CASSQEAVFPYEQYF.

The J gene is TRBJ1-2, the V gene TRBV12-5; TRBD1 is a possible D gene (5 bases). The CDR3 totals 14 residues. V was trimmed by 7 bases and J by 2 bases, leaving 14 bases between them. Germline V gene data show CDR1 as LGHNT and CDR2 as FRNRAP. CDR3 residues: CASATLPGNYGYTF. CDR3 DNA: TGTGCTAGTGCCACCCTTCCAGGGAACTATGGCTACACCTTC.

The rearrangement uses TRBV20-1 and TRBJ1-1; D unclear. The germline V and J ends were trimmed by 5 bases and 0 bases, with 10 bases remaining between them. Germline lookup yields CDR1 DFQATT and CDR2 SNEGSKA (reference sequence). The CDR3 runs to 13 residues. CDR3 region: CSALSDMNTEAFF. As DNA, the CDR3 is TGCAGTGCTCTATCCGACATGAACACTGAAGCTTTCTTT.

In this sample, this clonotype turned up a few times. The chain has TRBV6-1 and TRBJ2-5, with D unresolved. CDR3 length: 13 residues. The germline V and J ends were trimmed by 3 bases and 5 bases, with 10 bases remaining between them. Looked up from germline, CDR1 is MNHNS and CDR2 is SASEGT. In DNA, the CDR3 is TGTGCCAGCAGTGATTCTGGGCCGGAGACCCAGTACTTC. Translating gives CASSDSGPETQYF.

V is TRBV5-6 and J is TRBJ1-2; 7 bases fit TRBD1. CDR1 is SGHDT and CDR2 is YYEEEE in the germline V gene. The CDR3 sequence is 14 residues long. The V segment lost 2 bases and the J segment 8 bases; nucleotides outside the gene matches: 9. CDR3 nucleotides: TGTGCCAGCAGCTTAACCGACAGGGCTGCGGGCTACACCTTC. It specifies CASSLTDRAAGYTF.

This clonotype was counted many times. The rearrangement uses TRBV29-1 and TRBJ1-5; D is uncertain. The ends were cut back, 7 bases at V and 0 bases at J, with 10 bases in the middle. The CDR3 is made up of 13 amino acids. Germline V gene data show CDR1 as SQVTM and CDR2 as ANQGSEA. CDR3: CSAQWDSNQPQHF. The DNA of the CDR3 is TGCAGCGCCCAATGGGATAGCAATCAGCCCCAGCATTTT.

In nucleotides, the CDR3 is TGTGCCAGCAGTGGACAGGGGGCGTACGAGCAGTACGTC. This gives the protein CASSGQGAYEQYV. The rearrangement links TRBV7-2 to TRBJ2-7; 11 positions agree with TRBD1. The CDR3 has 13 residues. The V and J ends lost 6 bases and 4 bases, in that order; junction bases with no gene match: 2. Germline V lookup: CDR1 SGHTA, CDR2 FQGNSA.

This clonotype was observed at least ten times. The chain joins TRBV4-1 to TRBJ2-3, with 7 bases matching TRBD1. Germline trimming cut 4 bases from V and 4 bases from J; bases unmatched to any gene: 8. This CDR3 spans 15 amino acids. Germline V gives CDR1 MGHRA, CDR2 YSYEKL. The CDR3 bases are TGCGCCAGCAGCCGTCCCGGGACAGTTTCAGATACGCAGTATTTT. It specifies CASSRPGTVSDTQYF.

The chain recombines TRBV6-2 or TRBV6-3 with TRBJ2-7; the D gene could be TRBD1 or TRBD2 (5 bases each). Trimming removed 0 bases from V and 3 bases from J, with 6 bases in between. The CDR3 extends over 13 amino acids. The germline V gene encodes CDR1 MNHEY and CDR2 SVGEGT. CDR3 nucleotide sequence: TGTGCCAGCAGTTACTCGGGGGTCTACGAGCAGTACTTC. Its translation is CASSYSGVYEQYF.

This clonotype has more than one count but fewer than ten. The gene calls are TRBV12-3 or TRBV12-4 and TRBJ1-5; weak D call: TRBD1 (5 bases). The CDR3 covers 15 residues. Trimming left V 5 bases short and J 1 base short, with 12 bases between. The CDR3: CASSPGGVSNQPQHF. CDR3 nucleotides: TGTGCCAGCAGTCCGGGGGGGGTGAGCAATCAGCCCCAGCATTTT.

This clonotype was observed a few times. This chain joins TRBV7-9 and TRBJ2-4; no clear D. V lost 2 bases and J lost 0, with 5 bases in between. Germline CDR1 reads SEHNR; CDR2 reads FQNEAQ (reference sequence). The CDR3 length is 14 residues. Here the CDR3 DNA reads TGTGCCAGCAGCTTAACTGGAGCCAAAAACATTCAGTACTTC. Protein: CASSLTGAKNIQYF.

This clonotype was detected many times. The chain recombines TRBV3-1 with TRBJ2-5, with no clear D. Between the trimmed V and J ends, which lost 0 bases and 7 bases, there was a span of 3 bases. Germline V lookup: CDR1 LGHDT, CDR2 YNNKEL (reference sequence). The CDR3 runs 11 residues. CDR3 region: CASSQEVTQYF. The CDR3 bases are TGTGCCAGCAGCCAAGAGGTGACCCAGTACTTC.

This clonotype appeared a few times. The chain employs TRBV7-2 and TRBJ2-5; 7 positions match TRBD2. This CDR3 comprises 15 residues. V was pared by 3 bases and J by 4 bases, with 8 bases of the junction left unmatched. Germline V gene data show CDR1 as SGHTA and CDR2 as FQGNSA. CDR3 DNA: TGTGCCAGCAGCTTTATCAGGGAGGGCTCAGAGACCCAGTACTTC. This translates into CASSFIREGSETQYF.

J is TRBJ2-3 and V is TRBV2; 8 positions agree with TRBD2. This CDR3 contains 15 residues. CDR1 and CDR2 (germline): SNHLY, FYNNEI. J gave up 4 bases and V 5 bases, and 8 bases lay outside the gene matches. CDR3 coding DNA: TGTGCCAGCAGTTATGCGGGGGGTAACGCAGATACGCAGTATTTT. Its protein is CASSYAGGNADTQYF.

Only a few counts were recorded for this clonotype. The gene calls are TRBV7-9 and TRBJ2-1; tentatively, D is TRBD1 or TRBD2 (5 bases each). CDR3 length equals 19 residues. Trimming shortened V by 4 bases and J by 0 bases, and 22 bases separated the two germline ends. Germline V gene data show CDR1 as SEHNR and CDR2 as FQNEAQ (reference sequence). The CDR3 bases are TGTGCCAGCAGCTCCCCCCCCAGGGACGATCTAAGCTCCTACAATGAGCAGTTCTTC. Residues: CASSSPPRDDLSSYNEQFF.

The gene calls are TRBV7-9 and TRBJ2-1, with D unclear. This CDR3 is 12 amino acids long. V dropped 5 bases and J dropped 11 bases, with 13 bases sitting between them. Germline V CDR1 and CDR2: SEHNR, FQNEAQ (reference sequence). The CDR3, as DNA: TGTGCCAGCAGCACTCGGACGGAGAAGCAGTTCTTC. Translated: CASSTRTEKQFF.

This clonotype was detected a few times. The chain links TRBV7-2 to TRBJ2-7; D remains unclear. Germline-derived CDR1 and CDR2 are SGHTA and FQGNSA. This CDR3 contains 13 residues. The V end was cut by 4 bases, the J end by 2 bases, with 9 bases between. This CDR3 is CASSYSEAYEQYV. The CDR3 DNA reads TGTGCCAGCAGCTACTCTGAGGCCTACGAGCAGTACGTC.

The rearrangement links TRBV7-2 to TRBJ2-1; 8 bases agree with TRBD2. Unmatched junction bases numbered 11, after V lost 7 bases and J lost 9 bases. Germline-derived CDR1 and CDR2 are SGHTA and FQGNSA. The CDR3 runs to 14 residues. The DNA for the CDR3 is TGTGCCAGCACAATCAGCGGGGGCAGGGGTGAGCAGTTCTTC. This codes for CASTISGGRGEQFF.

This clonotype was detected only a few times. The chain joins TRBV4-3 to TRBJ2-6; D call uncertain. The CDR3 has 17 residues. V lost 4 bases and J 0 bases, leaving 13 bases between the germline ends. CDR1 and CDR2 from the germline V gene are LGHNA and YSLEER. The CDR3 spells CASSRSTRDSGANVLTF. In DNA form, the CDR3 reads TGCGCCAGCAGCCGGTCGACAAGAGACTCTGGGGCCAACGTCCTGACTTTC.

The rearrangement joins TRBV10-2 to TRBJ2-1; TRBD2 might be the D (5 bases). CDR1 is WSHSY and CDR2 is SAAADI in the germline V gene. The CDR3 is 14 amino acids. Trimming pared 0 bases from V and 9 bases from J, leaving 12 bases between. In DNA form, the CDR3 reads TGCGCCAGCAGTGAGTCGCGAGGGAACGGTGAGCAGTTCTTC. Protein sequence: CASSESRGNGEQFF.

The chain uses TRBV12-3 or TRBV12-4 and TRBJ2-1; D remains ambiguous. V was cut by 3 bases and J by 5 bases, with 14 bases left in between. CDR3 length equals 15 residues. CDR3 nucleotides: TGTGCCAGCAGTTTTTATCGCACCCGGGACAATGAGCAGTTCTTC. It codes for CASSFYRTRDNEQFF.

This clonotype has a count of ten or more. The chain uses TRBV7-9 and TRBJ1-1, with D perhaps TRBD1 (5 bases). The CDR3 loop spans 14 amino acids. Germline V gene lookup returns CDR1 SEHNR and CDR2 FQNEAQ (reference sequence). V was cut by 5 bases and J by 1 base, with 11 bases left in between. In nucleotides, the CDR3 is TGTGCCAGCAGCCGGGGACGACGGAACACTGAAGCTTTCTTT. As protein: CASSRGRRNTEAFF.

As DNA, the CDR3 is TGTGCCAGCAGCCAGGCACAAGAGACCCAGTACTTC. Translated, it gives CASSQAQETQYF. The genes are TRBV5-4 and TRBJ2-5; D unclear. The germline V and J ends were trimmed by 4 bases and 2 bases, with 6 bases remaining between them. The CDR3 sequence is 12 residues long. Germline-derived CDR1 and CDR2 are SGHNT and YYREEE (reference sequence).

This clonotype was counted between two and nine times. The chain recombines TRBV3-1 with TRBJ1-1; D gene uncertain. Germline-derived CDR1 and CDR2 are LGHDT and YNNKEL (reference sequence). This CDR3 comprises 15 residues. Trimming left V 1 base short and J 1 base short, with 10 bases between. The CDR3 sequence: CASSQGGRPNTEAFF. The CDR3 region has the DNA TGTGCCAGCAGCCAAGGTGGACGGCCGAACACTGAAGCTTTCTTT.